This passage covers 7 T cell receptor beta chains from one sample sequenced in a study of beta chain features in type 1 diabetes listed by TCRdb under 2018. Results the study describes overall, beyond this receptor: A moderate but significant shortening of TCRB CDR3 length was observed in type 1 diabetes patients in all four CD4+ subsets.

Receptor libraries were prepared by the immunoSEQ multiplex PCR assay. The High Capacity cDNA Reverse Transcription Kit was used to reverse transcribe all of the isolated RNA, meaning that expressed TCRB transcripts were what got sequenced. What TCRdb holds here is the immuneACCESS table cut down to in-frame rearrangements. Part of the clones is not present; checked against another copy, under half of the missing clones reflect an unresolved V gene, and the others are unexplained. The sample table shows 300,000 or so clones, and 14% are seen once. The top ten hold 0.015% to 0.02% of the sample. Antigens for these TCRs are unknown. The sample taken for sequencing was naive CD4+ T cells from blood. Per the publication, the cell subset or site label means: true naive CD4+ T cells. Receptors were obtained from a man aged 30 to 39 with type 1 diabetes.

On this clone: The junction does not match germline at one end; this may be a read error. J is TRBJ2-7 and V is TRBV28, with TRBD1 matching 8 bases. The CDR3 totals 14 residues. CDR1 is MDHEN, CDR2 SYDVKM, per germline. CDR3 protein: CASTLRQGRYEQYF. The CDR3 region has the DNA TGTGCCAGCACTTTAAGACAGGGGCGGTACGAGCAGTACTTC.

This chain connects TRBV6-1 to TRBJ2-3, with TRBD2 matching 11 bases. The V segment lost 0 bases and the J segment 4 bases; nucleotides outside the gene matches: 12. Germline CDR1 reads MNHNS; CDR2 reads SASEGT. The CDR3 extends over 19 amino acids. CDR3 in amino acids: CASSEARLAGGRPADTQYF. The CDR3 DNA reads TGTGCCAGCAGTGAAGCAAGGCTAGCGGGAGGCCGCCCCGCAGATACGCAGTATTTT.

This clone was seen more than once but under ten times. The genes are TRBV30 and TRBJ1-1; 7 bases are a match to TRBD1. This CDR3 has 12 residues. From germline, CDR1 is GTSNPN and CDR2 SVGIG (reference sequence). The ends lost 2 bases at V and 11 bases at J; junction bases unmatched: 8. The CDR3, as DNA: TGTGCCTGGAGTCTAGGGGGCAGTAGGGCTTTCTTT. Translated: CAWSLGGSRAFF.

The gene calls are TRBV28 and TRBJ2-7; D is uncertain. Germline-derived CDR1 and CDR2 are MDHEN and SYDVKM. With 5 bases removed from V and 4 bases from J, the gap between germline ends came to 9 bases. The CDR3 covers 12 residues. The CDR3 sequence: CASSTDLYEQYF. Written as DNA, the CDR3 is TGTGCCAGCAGTACAGATCTTTACGAGCAGTACTTC. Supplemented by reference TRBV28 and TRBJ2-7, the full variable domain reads DVKVTQSSRYLVKRTGEKVFLECVQDMDHENMFWYRQDPGLGLRLIYFSYDVKMKEKGDIPEGYSVSREKKERFSLILESASTNQTSMYLCASSTDLYEQYFGPGTRLTVT.

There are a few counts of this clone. The CDR3 reads CASGFGETQYF. The CDR3 DNA reads TGTGCTAGTGGTTTCGGGGAGACCCAGTACTTC. This sequence joins TRBV12-5 and TRBJ2-5; D is unclear. The CDR3 length is 11 residues. CDR1 LGHNT and CDR2 FRNRAP come from the germline V gene. The V gene lost 3 bases and the J gene lost 5 bases, with 4 bases spanning the gap.

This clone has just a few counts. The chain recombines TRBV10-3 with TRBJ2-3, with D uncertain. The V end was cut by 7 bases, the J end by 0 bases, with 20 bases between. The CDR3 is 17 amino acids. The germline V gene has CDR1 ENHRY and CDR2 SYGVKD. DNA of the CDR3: TGTGCCATCAAGAACAGCCTAATAACTTCTAGCACAGATACGCAGTATTTT. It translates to CAIKNSLITSSTDTQYF.

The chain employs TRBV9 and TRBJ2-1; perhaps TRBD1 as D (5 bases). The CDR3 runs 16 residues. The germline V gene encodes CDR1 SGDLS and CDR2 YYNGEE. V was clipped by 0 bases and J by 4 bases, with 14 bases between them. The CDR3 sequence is CASSVAPGSQYNEQFF. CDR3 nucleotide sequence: TGTGCCAGCAGCGTAGCCCCAGGGTCACAGTACAATGAGCAGTTCTTC.